These 17 T cell receptor beta chains came from one sample sequenced in a study of T cell responses to AZD1222 COVID-19 vaccine. Method: immunoSEQ multiplex PCR; TCRdb's copy keeps in-frame clones and lacks some. The repertoire consists of 77,000 or so clones, with around 89% occurring once and the leading ten covering approximately 19%. The sample here was peripheral blood, taken on day 0 of AZD1222 vaccination. These receptors came from an adult in good health.

The chain links TRBV29-1 to TRBJ1-1, with 12 bases matching TRBD1. The CDR3 totals 13 residues. V was clipped by 4 bases and J by 7 bases; unmatched bases: 4. Germline V lookup: CDR1 SQVTM, CDR2 ANQGSEA. Written as DNA, the CDR3 is TGCAGCGTTGTGGGACAGGGGGCGGTTGAAGCTTTCTTT. Amino acids: CSVVGQGAVEAFF.

This chain connects TRBV2 to TRBJ1-6; 9 positions match TRBD1. CDR1 is SNHLY, CDR2 FYNNEI, per germline. Germline trimming cut 10 bases from V and 7 bases from J; bases unmatched to any gene: 11. The CDR3 has 15 amino acids. Written as DNA, the CDR3 is TGTGCCACCACGACAGGGGGTGATAACAATTCACCCCTCCACTTT. Its translation: CATTTGGDNNSPLHF. Drawing the rest from reference TRBV2 and TRBJ1-6, the complete variable domain is EPEVTQTPSHQVTQMGQEVILRCVPISNHLYFYWYRQILGQKVEFLVSFYNNEISEKSEIFDDQFSVERPDGSNFTLKIRSTKLEDSAMYFCATTTGGDNNSPLHFGNGTRLTVT.

The chain links TRBV5-1 to TRBJ1-6, with 8 positions matching TRBD1. The junction had 1 base not matched to a gene; V was cut back by 0 bases and J by 8 bases. This CDR3 region has 14 residues. The V gene's germline CDR1 is SGHRS and CDR2 YFSETQ. The CDR3 nucleotides read TGCGCCAGCAGCTTGGAACAGGGGGATTCACCCCTCCACTTT. Its protein product is CASSLEQGDSPLHF.

V usage is TRBV5-8 and J usage is TRBJ1-2; 7 bases line up with TRBD1. This CDR3 is built from 13 residues. CDR1 SGHTS and CDR2 YDEGEE come from the germline V gene. The ends lost 6 bases at V and 2 bases at J; junction bases unmatched: 4. CDR3 in DNA: TGTGCCAGCACTACGACAGGGAACTATGGCTACACCTTC. It codes for CASTTTGNYGYTF.

The gene calls are TRBV5-1 and TRBJ1-1, with D tentatively TRBD1 (6 bases). Germline V gene data show CDR1 as SGHRS and CDR2 as YFSETQ. The CDR3 runs to 13 residues. Trimming cost V 0 bases and J 10 bases, with 13 bases left between them. CDR3 nucleotides: TGCGCCAGCAGCTTGGATCGGGGGGCGTCAGCTTTCTTT. Its translation is CASSLDRGASAFF.

The genes are TRBV7-2 and TRBJ2-7, with 8 bases fitting TRBD1. The V gene's germline CDR1 is SGHTA and CDR2 FQGNSA. V was clipped by 5 bases and J by 4 bases; unmatched bases: 10. The CDR3 loop spans 15 amino acids. The CDR3 DNA is TGTGCCAGCAGCCGCACCGGACAGGGTACTTACGAGCAGTACTTC. Its translation is CASSRTGQGTYEQYF. The full variable domain, with the rest looked up from reference TRBV7-2 and TRBJ2-7, is GAGVSQSPSNKVTEKGKDVELRCDPISGHTALYWYRQSLGQGLEFLIYFQGNSAPDKSGLPSDRFSAERTGGSVSTLTIQRTQQEDSAVYLCASSRTGQGTYEQYFGPGTRLTVT.

The chain uses TRBV28 and TRBJ2-7; D gene ambiguous. V lost 8 bases and J 3 bases, leaving 8 bases between the germline ends. Germline loops: CDR1 MDHEN, CDR2 SYDVKM. The CDR3 runs to 11 residues. This CDR3 reads CASLKDYEQYF. The CDR3 bases are TGTGCCAGCTTAAAGGACTACGAGCAGTACTTC.

V gene TRBV28 combines with J gene TRBJ2-7; no clear D. From germline, CDR1 is MDHEN and CDR2 SYDVKM. The CDR3 is 14 residues long. Trimming left V 5 bases short and J 0 bases short, with 11 bases between. CDR3 residues: CASSLRVASYEQYF. CDR3 DNA: TGTGCCAGCAGTCTCCGGGTCGCCTCCTACGAGCAGTACTTC.

The genes are TRBV10-2 and TRBJ2-7; possibly TRBD2 for D (6 bases). CDR1 is WSHSY, CDR2 SAAADI, per germline. V gave up 7 bases and J gave up 2 bases, with 15 bases separating them. This CDR3 contains 14 residues. This CDR3 is CASTPSVLTYEQYF. CDR3 nucleotides: TGCGCCAGCACCCCTAGCGTTCTCACCTACGAGCAGTACTTC.

The CDR3 DNA reads as TGTGCCAGCAGTTACTCCCGGGTGGCGGCCGCCTACGAGCAGTACTTC. It yields the protein CASSYSRVAAAYEQYF. The rearrangement uses TRBV6-2 or TRBV6-3 and TRBJ2-7; no clear D. Per the germline V gene, CDR1 is MNHEY and CDR2 is SVGEGT. V lost 0 bases to trimming and J lost 2 bases, with 14 bases between them. CDR3 size: 16 residues.

The V gene is TRBV28, the J gene TRBJ1-6; the D is unclear. Germline V CDR1 and CDR2: MDHEN, SYDVKM. V lost 4 bases and J 8 bases, leaving 9 bases between the germline ends. The CDR3 consists of 13 residues. Here the CDR3 DNA reads TGTGCCAGCAGTTCCCAACGGCATTCACCCCTCCACTTT. This encodes CASSSQRHSPLHF.

This clone has a single count. This chain uses TRBV6-5 with TRBJ1-1; D remains ambiguous. In germline, CDR1 is MNHEY, CDR2 SVGAGI. V lost 2 bases and J lost 5, with 12 bases in between. This CDR3 region has 14 residues. CDR3 amino acids: CASSYGALWTEAFF. In nucleotides, the CDR3 is TGTGCCAGCAGTTACGGAGCTTTGTGGACTGAAGCTTTCTTT.

The rearrangement uses TRBV3-1 (or the pseudogene TRBV3-2) and TRBJ2-1; no reliable D call. The CDR3 is 14 amino acids. The germline gives CDR1 LGHDT, CDR2 YNNKEL (reference sequence). Deletions cut 1 base from V and 7 bases from J, with 11 bases between. This CDR3 reads CASSQGLAPNEQFF. CDR3 nucleotide sequence: TGTGCCAGCAGCCAAGGATTGGCCCCTAATGAGCAGTTCTTC.

The chain has TRBV20-1 and TRBJ2-2, with D perhaps matching TRBD2 (5 bases). Trimming pared 3 bases from V and 4 bases from J, leaving 15 bases between. This CDR3 comprises 15 residues. Per germline, CDR1 DFQATT and CDR2 SNEGSKA (reference sequence). CDR3 sequence: CSASKDFEGTGELFF. Here the CDR3 DNA reads TGCAGTGCTAGTAAGGACTTTGAGGGCACCGGGGAGCTGTTTTTT.

The chain has TRBV9 and TRBJ2-7; no firm D call. Germline lookup yields CDR1 SGDLS and CDR2 YYNGEE. This CDR3 region has 14 residues. Trimming shortened V by 2 bases and J by 2 bases, and 11 bases separated the two germline ends. CDR3 in amino acids: CASSVKPGTYEQYF. CDR3 sequence (DNA): TGTGCCAGCAGCGTTAAGCCGGGCACCTACGAGCAGTACTTC.

The V and J genes are TRBV5-1 and TRBJ1-2, with no clear D. The V gene lost 0 bases and the J gene lost 5 bases, with 8 bases spanning the gap. Germline V gene sequence: CDR1 SGHRS, CDR2 YFSETQ. This CDR3 has 13 amino acids. DNA of the CDR3: TGCGCCAGCAGCTTGGCCGGAGAATATGGCTACACCTTC. Encoded protein: CASSLAGEYGYTF.

This rearrangement joins TRBV15 to TRBJ2-5; D possibly corresponds to TRBD1 (6 bases). Trimming removed 0 bases from V and 5 bases from J, with 13 bases in between. Germline CDR1 is LNHNV and CDR2 is YYDKDF (reference sequence). The CDR3 length is 15 residues. The CDR3 DNA is TGTGCCACCAGCAGAGATTGGGGGCGAAGTGAGACCCAGTACTTC. This encodes CATSRDWGRSETQYF.